This T cell receptor beta chain was sequenced during a study of T cell responses to AZD1222 COVID-19 vaccine. Data came from immunoSEQ multiplex PCR; TCRdb stores just in-frame clones and leaves some out. There are some 150,000 clones in the sample; 82% occur only once, and roughly 4.5% lies in the top ten. A word on this clone: The target antigen is unknown.

Regarding the study as a whole: Recipients of two AZD1222 doses showed rising Spike-specific TCR breadth and depth. At 160-218 and 743-854, vaccine-associated CD4 TCRs were dominant, and they spanned spike.

V was shortened by 10 bases and J by 0 bases, with 12 bases between the two germline ends. The CDR3 has 14 amino acids. Germline CDR1 is MRHNA and CDR2 is SNTAGT. The material sequenced was peripheral blood, taken on day 0 of MenACWY control vaccination. The source is an adult in good health. The genes are TRBV6-4 and TRBJ2-2; D is uncertain. CDR3 nucleotide sequence: TGTGCCACGAGAGACCAGCCGAACACCGGGGAGCTGTTTTTT. It yields the protein CATRDQPNTGELFF.